This T cell receptor (beta chain) was observed in a study of neoadjuvant nivolumab and ipilimumab in lung cancer. Whole-study findings and limits: TCR clonality did not significantly correlate with pathologic tumor regression. Resected tumors had greater TCR richness and clonality than uninvolved lung.

Germline V CDR1 and CDR2: MNHNS, SASEGT. This CDR3 spans 14 amino acids. Trimming stripped 4 bases from V and 0 bases from J, with 7 bases between. In the case of this clone: The antigen is not known.

Data came from immunoSEQ multiplex PCR; TCRdb stores just in-frame clones and leaves some out. Counted here are more than 15,000 clones, around 79% occurring once; the ten biggest clones make up about 9.8%. This chain links TRBV6-1 with TRBJ1-3; no firm D call. This sample comprised tumor tissue, obtained after neoadjuvant nivolumab, alone or with ipilimumab, at or shortly before surgery. The TCR originated in an adult with non-small cell lung cancer. CDR3 region: CASSGAGSGNTIYF. The CDR3 nucleotides are TGTGCCAGCAGTGGAGCAGGCTCTGGAAACACCATATATTTT.